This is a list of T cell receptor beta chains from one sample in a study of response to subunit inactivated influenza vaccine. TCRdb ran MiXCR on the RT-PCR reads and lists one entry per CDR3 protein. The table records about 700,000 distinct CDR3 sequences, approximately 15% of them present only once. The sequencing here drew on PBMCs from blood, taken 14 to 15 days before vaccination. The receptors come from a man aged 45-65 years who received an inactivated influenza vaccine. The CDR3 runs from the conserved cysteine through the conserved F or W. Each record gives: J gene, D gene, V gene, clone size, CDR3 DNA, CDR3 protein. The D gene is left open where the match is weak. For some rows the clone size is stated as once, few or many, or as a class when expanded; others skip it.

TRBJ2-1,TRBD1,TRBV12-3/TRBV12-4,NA,TGTGCCAGCAGTTTGGACAGGCGATACAATGAGCAGTTCTTC,CASSLDRRYNEQFF
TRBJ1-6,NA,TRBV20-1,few,TGCAGTGCCAAACGTGGGCAGGGCGGTTCACCCCTCCACTTT,CSAKRGQGGSPLHF
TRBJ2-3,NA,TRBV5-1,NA,TGCGCCAGCAGCTCCGTCTGGGGTACCGGGACTTCCAAAGATACGCAGTATTTT,CASSSVWGTGTSKDTQYF
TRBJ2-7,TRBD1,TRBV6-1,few,TGTGCCAGCAGTCCTTTTTCCGGGACAGGCTCCTACGAGCAGTACTTC,CASSPFSGTGSYEQYF
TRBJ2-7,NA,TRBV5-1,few,TGCGCCAGCAGCTTTCTCCGTGGCCAGGGGGGTGAGCAGTACTTC,CASSFLRGQGGEQYF
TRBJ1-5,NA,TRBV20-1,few,TGCAGTGCTACGACAGTTAGCAATCAGCCCCAGCATTTT,CSATTVSNQPQHF
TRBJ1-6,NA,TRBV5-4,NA,TGTGCCAGCAGCCCGAGGTGGGGTTCACCCCTCCACTTT,CASSPRWGSPLHF
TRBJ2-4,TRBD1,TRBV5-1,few,TGCGCCCCTCTGTCGGAGAGACAGGGAATGGCCAAAAACATTCAGTACTTC,CAPLSERQGMAKNIQYF
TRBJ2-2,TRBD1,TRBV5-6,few,TGTGCCAGCAGCGCTACAGGGGCTGGAACCGGGGAGCTGTTTTTT,CASSATGAGTGELFF
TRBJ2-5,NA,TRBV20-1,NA,TGCAGTGCTCCCCGTGGGGGAGGCGGGGTCCAAGAGACCCAGTACTTC,CSAPRGGGGVQETQYF
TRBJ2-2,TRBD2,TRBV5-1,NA,TGCGCCAGCAGCTTGGAAGCGGGACTCGGCACCGGGGAGCTGTTTTTT,CASSLEAGLGTGELFF
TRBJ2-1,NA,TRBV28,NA,TGTGCCAGCAGTTCCGACAGGTCCCCCCTCTACAATGAGCAGTTCTTC,CASSSDRSPLYNEQFF
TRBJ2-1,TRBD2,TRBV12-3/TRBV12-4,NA,TGTGCCAGCCGCGGACTAGCGGAATCCTACAATGAGCAGTTCTTC,CASRGLAESYNEQFF
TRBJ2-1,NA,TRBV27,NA,TGTGCCAGCAGTTTCATTGGAACAGTCTCCTACAATGAGCAGTTCTTC,CASSFIGTVSYNEQFF
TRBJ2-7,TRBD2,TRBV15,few,TGTGCCACCAGCAGGGAGGGGGTAGCGGGAGCCGAGCAGTACTTC,CATSREGVAGAEQYF
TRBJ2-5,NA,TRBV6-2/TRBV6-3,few,TGTGCCAGCAGTTATCGGGCGGAGGGGGAGACCCAGTACTTC,CASSYRAEGETQYF
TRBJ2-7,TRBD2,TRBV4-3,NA,TGCGCCAGCAGCCAAGACTTTCAGCGGGAGAAGCCCTACGAGCAGTACTTC,CASSQDFQREKPYEQYF
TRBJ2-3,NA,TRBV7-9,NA,TGTGCCAGCAGCCGTGAAACAGATACGCAGTATTTT,CASSRETDTQYF
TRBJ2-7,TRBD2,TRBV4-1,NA,TGCGCCAGCAGCCCGGGGACTAGCGGGGTATACTACGAGCAGTACTTC,CASSPGTSGVYYEQYF
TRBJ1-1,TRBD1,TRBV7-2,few,TGTGCCAGCAGCTTAGTCCTGGGACAGGGGCGGGCTTTCTTT,CASSLVLGQGRAFF
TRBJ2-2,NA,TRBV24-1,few,TGTGCCACCAGCGGAATGGGTAACACCGGGGAGCTGTTTTTT,CATSGMGNTGELFF
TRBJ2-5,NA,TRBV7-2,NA,TGTGCCAGCAGCTTAGGTTTAGGGGAGAACCAGTACTTC,CASSLGLGENQYF